This T cell receptor (beta chain) was documented in a study of Graves' ophthalmopathy and Graves' hyperthyroidism. Germline V gives CDR1 MGHRA, CDR2 YSYEKL. The CDR3 is made up of 17 amino acids. V was clipped by 4 bases and J by 6 bases; unmatched bases: 10. Transcripts of RNA were the source for amplifying TCR beta CDR3 regions. Following a first-round RT-PCR that used HTBI primers, a second-round multiplex PCR was carried out. TCRdb re-called the multiplex PCR reads with MiXCR, one entry per CDR3 protein. This table has 230,000 or so distinct CDR3 sequences, around 45% appearing once. The source of this sequence is an adult man with Graves' ophthalmopathy. Sequencing was performed on peripheral blood. The chain combines TRBV4-1 with TRBJ2-7; 15 bases are shared with TRBD2. CDR3 protein: CASSRGLAGGPGREQYF. The CDR3 coding sequence is TGCGCCAGCAGCCGCGGACTAGCGGGAGGGCCTGGCCGCGAGCAGTACTTC.